The clone carrying this T cell receptor beta chain has just a few counts. Antigen: not known. The CDR3 is made up of 16 amino acids. The V segment lost 0 bases and the J segment 8 bases; nucleotides outside the gene matches: 7. The germline CDR1 and CDR2 sequences are SGDLS and YYNGEE. Libraries of bulk TCR were made by previously described methods (with listed TCR primers). TCRdb used MiXCR to reprocess the PCR reads, holding one entry per CDR3 protein. This table holds about 630,000 distinct CDR3 sequences, about 25% found once. This sample is drawn from a study of molecular identifiers for immune sequencing clone quantification. Study at large: Four portions were sequenced after RNA from around 20,000 or 100,000 naive CD8 cells was split five ways in replicates. Study findings and constraints: Clones that exceeded 20 RNA copies held over 99% of effector molecules, yet under 1% in naive cells. Identical TCR molecules sharing a barcode could underestimate highly expanded clone sizes.

This sequence originates from a human donor in good health. Some libraries in this study had Jurkat cell RNA spiked in. The sequenced material came from naive CD8+ T cells from blood, with Jurkat cell RNA spiked in. Stated subset: FACS-sorted CD8+CD4-CCR7+CD45RA+ naive T cells. The chain combines TRBV9 with TRBJ2-1; 11 positions agree with TRBD1. The CDR3 DNA reads as TGTGCCAGCAGCGTAGACCCCGGACAGGGGGCTTATGAGCAGTTCTTC. Residues: CASSVDPGQGAYEQFF. Variable domain in full (rest from reference TRBV9 and TRBJ2-1): DSGVTQTPKHLITATGQRVTLRCSPRSGDLSVYWYQQSLDQGLQFLIQYYNGEERAKGNILERFSAQQFPDLHSELNLSSLELGDSALYFCASSVDPGQGAYEQFFGPGTRLTVL.